This TCR beta chain emerged from a study of cytomegalovirus exposure and HLA in healthy donors. PCR used 60 Vbeta primers and 13 Jbeta primers. Under the authors' procedure: Some 9.9 million shared chains were among about 80 million unique TCR beta chains counted in a later analysis. This table comes from immunoSEQ multiplex PCR, and its TCRdb copy is limited to in-frame clones, with some not included. That table gives V, J and clone size, and the DNA gave D and trimming. The data contain 100,000 to 150,000 clones, 80% to 90% of them singletons. Of note for this clone: The antigen remains unidentified.

Study-level results: Per a prior analysis, the majority of TCR beta V segments were productive roughly 87% or roughly 30% of the time. In a later analysis, V- and J-gene trimming of beta chains associated with a DCLRE1C missense variant, replicated independently. Listed as cytomegalovirus-associated were 170 or so TCR beta chains.

Material for sequencing was PBMCs. This sequence was found in a man in his fifties in good health and CMV-seronegative.

The CDR3 protein is CASSPSGGNHEQYF. The CDR3 region has the DNA TGTGCCAGCAGCCCTAGCGGGGGTAACCACGAGCAGTACTTC. The chain has TRBV7-2 and TRBJ2-7; 10 positions match TRBD2. This CDR3 is built from 14 residues. Unmatched junction bases numbered 6, after V lost 5 bases and J lost 5 bases. Germline CDR1 SGHTA, CDR2 FQGNSA.